Described below is a single TCR beta chain sequence and its context. This clonotype came up a few times. Its binding antigen is unknown. No much larger clonotype is one base removed from it; base qualities were not supplied. The data were taken from a study of identical twins (dated by TCRdb to the mid-2010s). Regarding the research as a whole: To test whether fetal clonotypes persist, this study deep-sequenced TCR alpha and beta repertoires from monozygotic twins, from unrelated adults of various ages, and from cord blood. Replicate twin experiments were performed at different times using different library preparation protocols to rule out contamination.

Reading from cysteine to phenylalanine, the CDR3 counts 13 amino acids. Here the CDR3 DNA is all that survives: 39 bases in frame from base 1. Via the germline V gene (reference sequence), CDR1 is SEHNR and CDR2 FQNEAQ. V gives up 5 bases and J gives up 7 bases, and the segment between their germline ends measures 15 bases. Libraries came from 5' RACE. Sequencing took place on an Illumina HiSeq 2000. A universal primer binding site was added through template switching, and the final cDNA carried a unique molecular identifier so that TCR cDNA molecules could be counted accurately. Specific primers in the conserved constant-segment region were used to synthesize first-strand cDNA for TCR alpha and beta chains. To control for contamination, every cDNA library carried two barcodes: a SMART-Mk sample barcode plus Illumina barcodes. TruSeq adapter sequences, together with Illumina sample barcodes, were added in two successive PCR steps. The Illumina HiSeq platform was used with custom primers to sequence TCR alpha and beta cDNA libraries. The paper's data handling went like this. Raw reads were processed with MiGEC to extract unique molecular identifiers, and MiXCR was used to determine CDR3 positions. For each individual, recombination models were inferred using an EM algorithm with the repgenHMM and IGoR tools. The analysis of shared clonotypes was done with the tcR package in R, with sharing normalized by the product of cloneset sizes. To study raw recombination free of thymic and clonal selection effects, out-of-frame nonproductive sequences were analyzed. TCRdb itself trimmed the public reads at Q25 with fastp, ran MiXCR and retained productive beta chains. When rows share a CDR3 protein, they turn into one entry using the most common DNA and genes. It is TCRdb's table, rather than the study itself, that gives the V and J calls and clone size. The sample table contains a few hundred thousand distinct CDR3 sequences; only one count was recorded for more than 9% of them. Together, the top ten hold around 3.2% of the sample.

Every donor was a healthy Caucasian. Three pairs of female monozygotic twins, all aged 18 to 29 years, made up the twin cohort. Peripheral blood mononuclear cells were the source from which RNA for the TCR libraries was isolated. What the work shows at the level of the full study, not this receptor alone: Excess twin sharing in beta out-of-frame sequences was weaker because fewer shared sequences lowered the signal-to-noise ratio. In monozygotic twins, recombination models systematically underestimated out-of-frame TCR alpha sharing, but the models matched the sharing seen between unrelated individuals. Because the same donors could not be followed over many years, the conclusions relied on cross-sectional statistical analysis. Abundant cord blood beta clonotypes had fewer insertions, young adult naive repertoires showed a similar but weaker trend, and memory repertoires showed no such trend. Compared with coincidental sharing between unrelated individuals, out-of-frame TCR alpha sequences shared between twins showed an excess of sequences with low generation probability. Zero-insertion analyses could be partly confounded by invariant T cells such as MAIT and iNKT, though diverse VJ usage argued against such confounding for most clonotypes.

This sample also appeared in a second study, on yellow fever vaccine responses in identical twins. Taken from the second paper: The authors reported that the T cell response to vaccination in identical twins appeared partly convergent and partly personalized. Focusing on identical twins, the study followed the T cell clones that responded to the vaccine, and did so with precision.

The TCR was taken from a woman in her late teens or twenties in good health. Specimen: PBMCs. The rearranged segments are TRBV7-9 and TRBJ2-7; a weak D assignment points to TRBD1 (6 bases agree). The CDR3 protein is CASSPYDRREQYF. The nucleotide sequence reads as follows: TGTGCCAGCAGCCCCTATGACAGGCGTGAGCAGTACTTC.